What follows is one T cell receptor beta chain and its context. Its antigen has not been determined. Base qualities are not at hand, and no much larger clone is one base apart. The data are from a study of vaccination and CD4 T cells after COVID-19 (dated by TCRdb to between 2022 and 2023). In terms of the full investigation: Convalescent patients had a positive SARS-CoV-2 result on nasal swab PCR, and of these patients, nine had mild disease and one had severe disease. In the convalescent cohort there were six males and four females, among whom were two Hispanic individuals, seven Caucasians, two Asians and one multiracial person. Two doses of either the Pfizer-BioNTech BNT162b2 vaccine (n=8) or the Moderna mRNA-1273 vaccine (n=2) were administered to participants. Post-COVID blood samples were collected from convalescent patients a median of roughly 100 days after diagnosis, with a range of about 30 to 180 days. The time from the second vaccine dose to post-vaccine blood sampling had a median of approximately 72 days and ranged from 14 to 241 days. Overlapping spike peptide pools from SARS-CoV-2 and from the common cold coronaviruses HCoV-NL63, HCoV-OC43 and HCoV-229E were used as culture stimuli. Control cultures used a CEFX viral epitope pool as positive control, an HIV-1 Nef peptide pool as negative control, or no peptide. In around 9 COVID-19 convalescent patients and a handful of infection-naive healthy vaccine recipients, researchers compared the spike-specific CD4+ TCR repertoire from before mRNA vaccination with the repertoire from after. The paper's findings and limits, for the study overall: Among the post-vaccine SARS-CoV-2-reactive clones in convalescent patients, a median around 90% showed up only after vaccination, which suggests vaccine-specific priming. The number of convalescent patients in the study was relatively small, and the study did not examine early timepoints following natural infection. An increase in the median number of SARS-CoV-2-reactive clonotypes from approximately 20 after infection to a few dozen after vaccination was observed, but the change was not found to be significant. Nearly all vaccine-specific clones in convalescent patients (304 of 307) were mono-reactive for SARS-CoV-2 spike rather than cross-reactive with common cold coronaviruses.

Library preparation was by PCR. TCR sequencing of DNA from cultured CD4+ T cells used the Oncomine TCR Beta short-read assay at the Johns Hopkins FTIC core. Genomic DNA was extracted from the cultured CD4+ T cells with the QIAamp micro DNA kit. Oncomine TCR Beta libraries made from cultured CD4+ T cells were pooled using unique dual indexes and sequenced on an Illumina iSeq 100. As for the authors' bioinformatics: Non-productive sequences were filtered out, and CDR3s that did not start with C, did not end with F or W, or were shorter than 7 amino acids were discarded. The MANAFEST web application identified antigen-specific clonotypes by comparing peptide-stimulated wells against reference wells and other culture wells. Positive clones required FDR below 0.05, an odds ratio above 5, and productive frequency above 0.1% in at least two of three replicate wells. A clonotype counted as cross-reactive if it showed significant expansion both in the SARS-CoV-2 spike wells and in at least one common cold coronavirus spike condition. Levenshtein distances (stringdist) and unrooted phylogenetic trees (ape) in R version 3.6.1 were used to assess CDR3 homology. TCRdb itself trimmed the public reads at Q25 with fastp, ran MiXCR and retained productive beta chains. A single entry per CDR3 protein holds the most common genes and DNA from its merged rows. What appears here as the V and J calls and clone size reflects TCRdb's work, not the paper's. In this sample the table shows about 20,000 distinct CDR3 sequences, approximately 56% of which occur a single time. The ten largest clonotypes hold 8% to 9.5% of the sample.

In light of the paper, this sample's treatment or condition label describes: roughly nine-day PBMC culture with coronavirus spike peptide pools or control peptides (ViraFEST assay). To expand antigen-specific T cells with peptide pools and then pick out the expanded clonotypes through TCR sequencing, the study relied on the ViraFEST assay. The convalescent patients' positive SARS-CoV-2 PCR tests fell between March and December 2020, which was before the Alpha, Beta and Delta variants emerged in the United States. Each well held roughly 2 million PBMCs cultured in IMDM containing about 5% human AB serum and 10 IU/ml IL-2, with 8.5 to 10 ug/ml peptide pools added. Half of the culture medium was replaced with fresh IL-2-containing medium on days 3 and 7. After roughly nine days of culture, CD4+ T cells were isolated by negative selection using the EasySep CD4+ T cell isolation kit. Ficoll-Paque Plus gradient centrifugation was used to isolate PBMCs from whole blood, and the isolated PBMCs were then either used fresh or cryopreserved at -140C. In general, triplicate wells were set up for every culture condition.

The CDR3 goes from the cysteine to the phenylalanine over 17 residues. Only the CDR3 portion is preserved as DNA: 51 bases, with reading frame beginning at the first base. The germline V gene (reference sequence) specifies DFQATT as CDR1 and SNEGSKA as CDR2. V lost 2 bases and J lost 2 bases; the stretch between them is 20 bases long. The source was CD4+ T cells from blood, cultured in vitro, collected after SARS-CoV-2 vaccination. The TCR sequence derives from a human donor who had recovered from COVID-19. The chain links TRBV20-1 with TRBJ2-3, and TRBD2 may be the D gene, going by 6 matching bases. CDR3 reads: CSARPARLAPVTDTQYF. At the DNA level, the sequence is TGCAGTGCTAGACCTGCTCGCCTAGCGCCCGTCACAGATACGCAGTATTTT.